The 28 T cell receptor beta chains presented below share a single source sample, sequenced in a study of cytomegalovirus exposure and HLA in healthy donors. A multiplex PCR was run with 60 Vbeta primers and 13 Jbeta primers. TCRdb keeps only in-frame clones here, not all; method: immunoSEQ multiplex PCR. The table includes some 150,000 clones, roughly 80% detected once. The sample comprised PBMCs. These receptors were collected from a woman aged 45-60 years in good health and CMV-seronegative.

This clone was counted a single time. V and J are TRBV30 and TRBJ2-1; no definite D call. V lost 7 bases and J 5 bases, leaving 12 bases between the germline ends. The germline V gene has CDR1 GTSNPN and CDR2 SVGIG (reference sequence). The CDR3 sequence is 12 residues long. CDR3 DNA: TGTGCCTTCGATTCTATACACAATGAGCAGTTCTTC. Protein: CAFDSIHNEQFF.

The genes are TRBV28 and TRBJ1-5; D is perhaps TRBD1 (5 bases). CDR3 length: 15 amino acids. Trimming removed 1 base from V and 5 bases from J, with 12 bases in between. Germline CDR1 is MDHEN and CDR2 is SYDVKM. The CDR3 here is CASSLLGGDHQPQHF. The CDR3 bases are TGTGCCAGCAGTTTATTGGGAGGGGACCATCAGCCCCAGCATTTT.

This clone showed up just a few times. The V call is TRBV6-6, the J call TRBJ1-5, with 7 bases aligning to TRBD1. The CDR3 length is 13 residues. The germline V gene has CDR1 MNHNY and CDR2 SVGAGI (reference sequence). V gave up 6 bases and J gave up 9 bases; unmatched junction bases: 8. The chain's CDR3 is CASSQTGPSPQHF. CDR3 in DNA: TGTGCCAGCAGCCAGACAGGGCCATCGCCCCAGCATTTT.

The chain combines TRBV30 with TRBJ2-7, with 12 positions matching TRBD2. This CDR3 is built from 14 residues. The germline V gene encodes CDR1 GTSNPN and CDR2 SVGIG (reference sequence). V lost 5 bases to trimming and J lost 6 bases; unmatched junction nucleotides: 8. The CDR3 sequence: CAWEASGRAIEQYF. The CDR3, as DNA: TGTGCCTGGGAGGCTAGCGGGAGGGCCATCGAGCAGTACTTC.

The chain recombines TRBV27 with TRBJ1-1; weak D call: TRBD1 (6 bases). CDR3 length: 14 residues. Germline values: CDR1 MNHEY, CDR2 SMNVEV (reference sequence). With 6 bases removed from V and 3 bases from J, the gap between germline ends came to 14 bases. The CDR3 bases are TGTGCCAGCAGCAATATAGGGGGTGACACTGAAGCTTTCTTT. It specifies CASSNIGGDTEAFF.

The chain employs TRBV5-4 and TRBJ1-2; 7 bases match TRBD1. The germline CDR1 and CDR2 sequences are SGHNT and YYREEE (reference sequence). This CDR3 spans 14 amino acids. Trimming removed 4 bases from V and 8 bases from J; junction bases left unmatched: 11. CDR3 sequence: CASSEQGVPRGYTF. CDR3 sequence (DNA): TGTGCCAGCAGCGAGCAGGGGGTTCCTCGGGGCTACACCTTC.

Only one count was recorded for this clone. This chain uses TRBV27 with TRBJ2-7; D unclear. The CDR3 is 15 residues long. CDR1 and CDR2 from the germline V gene are MNHEY and SMNVEV (reference sequence). Deletions cut 2 bases from V and 2 bases from J, with 13 bases between. This chain's CDR3 is CASSLAFSSPYEQYF. CDR3 coding DNA: TGTGCCAGCAGTTTAGCCTTTAGCAGCCCCTACGAGCAGTACTTC.

The rearrangement joins TRBV4-2 to TRBJ1-4, with D uncertain. The ends were cut back, 0 bases at V and 0 bases at J, with 8 bases in the middle. Germline V CDR1 and CDR2: LGHNA, YNFKEQ. There are 16 residues in the CDR3. The CDR3 region is CASSQDGTTTNEKLFF. CDR3 in DNA: TGTGCCAGCAGCCAAGATGGCACAACAACTAATGAAAAACTGTTTTTT.

CDR3 protein: CASSVLAGPRGGNEQFF. For the CDR3, the DNA is TGTGCCAGCAGCGTACTAGCGGGACCACGGGGGGGCAATGAGCAGTTCTTC. The chain links TRBV5-6 to TRBJ2-1; 10 positions match TRBD2. Germline CDR1 and CDR2: SGHDT and YYEEEE. V shed 4 bases, J shed 6 bases, and the junction held 13 bases outside the gene matches. The CDR3 consists of 17 residues.

This rearrangement joins TRBV30 to TRBJ1-2; 8 bases are shared with TRBD1. The ends lost 5 bases at V and 6 bases at J; junction bases unmatched: 5. CDR3 size: 12 residues. Germline CDR1 and CDR2: GTSNPN and SVGIG (reference sequence). DNA of the CDR3: TGTGCCTGGTCCAGGGGGCAGAATGGCTACACCTTC. Its translation: CAWSRGQNGYTF.

The chain is built from TRBV4-1 and TRBJ1-1, with TRBD1 matching over 11 bases. With V trimmed by 0 bases and J by 7 bases, 4 bases remained unmatched. This CDR3 has 15 residues. Germline V CDR1 and CDR2: MGHRA, YSYEKL. CDR3 bases: TGCGCCAGCAGCCAAGAGGACAGGGGGCTCTTTGAAGCTTTCTTT. Its protein product is CASSQEDRGLFEAFF.

The chain has TRBV5-6 and TRBJ2-5; TRBD2 is a possible D gene (5 bases). V shed 4 bases and J shed 4 bases, with 14 bases lying between them. CDR1 is SGHDT and CDR2 is YYEEEE in the germline V gene. The CDR3 is made up of 14 amino acids. CDR3 sequence (DNA): TGTGCCAGCAGCCACCCTATAGCGCCAGAGACCCAGTACTTC. Its protein product is CASSHPIAPETQYF.

This chain links TRBV28 with TRBJ2-1, with D perhaps TRBD2 (5 bases). The germline V gene has CDR1 MDHEN and CDR2 SYDVKM. This CDR3 region has 15 residues. Trimming left V 6 bases short and J 2 bases short, with 14 bases between. CDR3 region: CASSPWVGTYNEQFF. CDR3 sequence (DNA): TGTGCCAGCAGCCCGTGGGTCGGGACCTACAATGAGCAGTTCTTC.

The rearrangement uses TRBV7-2 and TRBJ2-7, with TRBD2 as a possible D gene (5 bases). V was cut by 4 bases and J by 7 bases, with 23 bases left in between. The germline V gene has CDR1 SGHTA and CDR2 FQGNSA. The CDR3 loop spans 16 amino acids. The CDR3 region has the DNA TGTGCCAGCAGCTCCCGGGCCAACCCGTCCGAGGGAGAGCAGTACTTC. Translating it yields CASSSRANPSEGEQYF.

The chain combines TRBV5-4 with TRBJ2-2; 7 bases are a match to TRBD2. The germline V gene has CDR1 SGHNT and CDR2 YYREEE (reference sequence). The CDR3 totals 15 residues. J gave up 5 bases and V 1 base, and 5 bases lay outside the gene matches. This chain's CDR3 is CASSLRRGGTGELFF. The CDR3 DNA reads TGTGCCAGCAGCTTGCGGAGGGGAGGGACCGGGGAGCTGTTTTTT.

The chain recombines TRBV18 with TRBJ1-2, with D uncertain. Trimming cost V 4 bases and J 3 bases, with 12 bases left between them. The CDR3 contains 14 residues. Germline loops: CDR1 KGHSH, CDR2 LQKENI. DNA for the CDR3: TGTGCCAGCTCACGGTCCTCGGGTGACTATGGCTACACCTTC. Its protein product is CASSRSSGDYGYTF. Complete variable domain (other parts from reference TRBV18 and TRBJ1-2): NAGVMQNPRHLVRRRGQEARLRCSPMKGHSHVYWYRQLPEEGLKFMVYLQKENIIDESGMPKERFSAEFPKEGPSILRIQQVVRGDSAAYFCASSRSSGDYGYTFGSGTRLTVV.

In DNA, the CDR3 is TGTGCCAGCAGCGACCGGGATACCTACGAGCAGTACTTC. Its protein product is CASSDRDTYEQYF. This chain joins TRBV7-9 and TRBJ2-5; weak D call: TRBD2 (5 bases). The closer fit of TRBJ2-7 to the DNA end suggests the J call may be wrong. Germline CDR1 is SEHNR and CDR2 is FQNEAQ (reference sequence). CDR3 length: 13 amino acids.

The chain couples TRBV9 to TRBJ2-1; 11 bases align to TRBD1. The CDR3 covers 22 residues. Germline lookup yields CDR1 SGDLS and CDR2 YYNGEE. V was clipped by 0 bases and J by 4 bases; unmatched bases: 21. Here the CDR3 DNA reads TGTGCCAGCAGCGTAGCCTCATGGGACAGGGGGTCATTAGGGGCGGAATACAATGAGCAGTTCTTC. Translating it yields CASSVASWDRGSLGAEYNEQFF. The full variable domain, its missing parts supplied by reference TRBV9 and TRBJ2-1, is DSGVTQTPKHLITATGQRVTLRCSPRSGDLSVYWYQQSLDQGLQFLIQYYNGEERAKGNILERFSAQQFPDLHSELNLSSLELGDSALYFCASSVASWDRGSLGAEYNEQFFGPGTRLTVL.

The V call is TRBV20-1, the J call TRBJ2-7, with D possibly matching TRBD1 (5 bases). The germline V and J ends were trimmed by 4 bases and 6 bases, with 10 bases remaining between them. Per the germline V gene, CDR1 is DFQATT and CDR2 is SNEGSKA (reference sequence). This CDR3 region has 11 residues. The CDR3 coding sequence is TGCAGTGCTATGCAGGGTCGCGAGCAGTACTTC. Its protein product is CSAMQGREQYF.

This clone showed up just a few times. This rearrangement joins TRBV19 to TRBJ1-3, with D maybe TRBD1 (6 bases). In germline, CDR1 is LNHDA, CDR2 SQIVND (reference sequence). The CDR3 is made up of 13 amino acids. V dropped 9 bases and J dropped 0 bases, with 9 bases sitting between them. The CDR3 loop is CASRGGSGNTIYF. The CDR3 DNA is TGTGCCAGCCGAGGGGGCTCTGGAAACACCATATATTTT.

The chain carries TRBV4-3 and TRBJ2-7; tentative D call: TRBD2 (6 bases). Trimming removed 1 base at V and 2 bases at J, with 9 bases between. Looked up from germline, CDR1 is LGHNA and CDR2 is YSLEER. The CDR3 runs to 14 residues. In DNA form, the CDR3 reads TGCGCCAGCAGCCAAGCGGCGGGGCCCTACGAGCAGTACTTC. Its translation is CASSQAAGPYEQYF.

As concerns this clone: Compared with germline, one end of the junction differs, possibly owing to a read error. The sample holds other DNA sequences that translate to the same CDR3. The chain carries TRBV19 and TRBJ1-1, with 8 positions matching TRBD1. Per germline, CDR1 LNHDA and CDR2 SQIVND (reference sequence). The CDR3 is made up of 14 amino acids. CDR3 in DNA: TGTGCCAGTAGTTTGACAGGGGACAACACTGAGGCTTTCTTT. Translating gives CASSLTGDNTEAFF.

The rearrangement links TRBV6-1 to TRBJ2-7; TRBD1 might be the D (6 bases). Germline lookup yields CDR1 MNHNS and CDR2 SASEGT. The CDR3 is made up of 13 amino acids. Trimming took off 6 bases at V and 9 bases at J, with 18 bases between the two ends. The CDR3 sequence is CASSAGVTFWQYF. CDR3 sequence (DNA): TGTGCCAGCAGCGCAGGGGTAACCTTTTGGCAGTACTTC.

This rearrangement joins TRBV4-3 to TRBJ2-5; 9 bases agree with TRBD2. CDR1 LGHNA and CDR2 YSLEER come from the germline V gene. CDR3 length: 14 amino acids. J lost 5 bases, V lost 0 bases, and 1 base had no gene match. Written as DNA, the CDR3 is TGCGCCAGCAGCCAAGACAGCGGGGGGGAGACCCAGTACTTC. This codes for CASSQDSGGETQYF.

This chain connects TRBV18 to TRBJ2-2; 12 bases are a match to TRBD2. CDR3 length: 15 residues. The J segment lost 5 bases and the V segment lost 2 bases, leaving 0 bases of the junction unmatched. Germline V gives CDR1 KGHSH, CDR2 LQKENI. The CDR3 DNA is TGTGCCAGCTCACCAGGGACTAGCGGGACCGGGGAGCTGTTTTTT. Residues: CASSPGTSGTGELFF.

The V and J genes are TRBV9 and TRBJ2-3; 7 nucleotides match TRBD1. The germline V gene encodes CDR1 SGDLS and CDR2 YYNGEE. Trimming cost V 4 bases and J 4 bases; bases outside gene matches: 9. This CDR3 has 15 amino acids. Here the CDR3 reads CASSPIRGGADTQYF. For the CDR3, the DNA is TGTGCCAGCAGCCCCATCCGAGGGGGCGCAGATACGCAGTATTTT.

The chain is built from TRBV30 and TRBJ1-3; 7 nucleotides align to TRBD1. CDR1 and CDR2 (germline): GTSNPN, SVGIG (reference sequence). This CDR3 comprises 15 residues. The ends lost 3 bases at V and 0 bases at J; junction bases unmatched: 5. CDR3 protein: CAWSIGTDSGNTIYF. The CDR3 nucleotides read TGTGCCTGGAGCATAGGGACAGACTCTGGAAACACCATATATTTT.

DNA for the CDR3: TGTGCCAGTAGAAGACAGGGTGGCACCGGGGAGCTGTTTTTT. Translating gives CASRRQGGTGELFF. This chain links TRBV19 with TRBJ2-2, with TRBD1 identical over 7 bases. Trimming cost V 6 bases and J 4 bases; bases outside gene matches: 5. This CDR3 has 14 residues. Germline values: CDR1 LNHDA, CDR2 SQIVND (reference sequence).